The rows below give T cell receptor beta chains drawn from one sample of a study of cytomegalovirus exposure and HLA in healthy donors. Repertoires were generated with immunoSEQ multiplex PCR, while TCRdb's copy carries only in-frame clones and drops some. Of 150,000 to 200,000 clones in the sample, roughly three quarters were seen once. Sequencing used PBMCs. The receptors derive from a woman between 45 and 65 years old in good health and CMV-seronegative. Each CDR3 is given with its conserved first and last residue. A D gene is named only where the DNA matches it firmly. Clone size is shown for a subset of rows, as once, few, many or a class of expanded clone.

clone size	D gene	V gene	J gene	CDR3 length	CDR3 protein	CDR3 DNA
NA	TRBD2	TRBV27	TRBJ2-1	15	CASQSRAGGSYEQFF	TGTGCCAGCCAGTCCAGGGCGGGCGGGAGCTATGAGCAGTTCTTC
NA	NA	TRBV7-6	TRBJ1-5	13	CASSEIQGPPQHF	TGTGCCAGCAGCGAGATACAGGGCCCGCCCCAGCATTTT
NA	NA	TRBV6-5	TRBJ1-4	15	CASSYSAGLNEKLFF	TGTGCCAGCAGTTACTCGGCAGGGCTAAATGAAAAACTGTTTTTT
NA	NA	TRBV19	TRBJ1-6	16	CASSEHGTSIRSPLHF	TGTGCCAGTAGTGAACACGGGACATCGATCAGATCCCCCCTCCACTTT
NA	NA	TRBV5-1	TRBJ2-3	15	CASSTQPVAPDTQYF	TGCGCCAGCTCTACCCAGCCGGTAGCACCAGATACGCAGTATTTT
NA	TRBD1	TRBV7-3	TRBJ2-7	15	CASSFGTAGAYEQYF	TGTGCCAGCAGCTTCGGGACAGCCGGAGCCTACGAGCAGTACTTC
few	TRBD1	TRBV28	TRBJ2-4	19	CASSLQGDREGLAKNIQYF	TGTGCCAGCAGTTTGCAAGGGGACAGGGAGGGACTAGCCAAAAACATTCAGTACTTC
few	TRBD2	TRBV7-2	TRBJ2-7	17	CASSLGGLAGASYEQYF	TGTGCCAGCAGCTTAGGGGGACTAGCGGGGGCCTCCTACGAGCAGTACTTC
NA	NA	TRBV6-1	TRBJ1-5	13	CASSGRDLQPQHF	TGTGCCAGCAGTGGCAGGGACTTACAGCCCCAGCATTTT
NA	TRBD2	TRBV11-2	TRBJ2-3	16	CASSPPLSGGPRTQYF	TGTGCCAGCAGCCCACCTCTGTCGGGAGGGCCGAGGACGCAGTATTTT
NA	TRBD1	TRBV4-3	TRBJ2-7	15	CASSQAGDRDDEQYF	TGCGCCAGCAGCCAAGCGGGGGACAGGGACGACGAGCAGTACTTC
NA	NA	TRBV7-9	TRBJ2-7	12	CASGGSSYEQYF	TGTGCCAGCGGAGGGAGCTCCTACGAGCAGTACTTC
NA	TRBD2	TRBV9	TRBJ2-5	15	CASSVDRGGGETQYF	TGTGCCAGCAGCGTAGATCGGGGGGGAGGAGAGACCCAGTACTTC
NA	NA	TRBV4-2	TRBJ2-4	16	CASSQGGELAKNIQYF	TGTGCCAGCAGCCAAGGAGGAGAACTAGCCAAAAACATTCAGTACTTC
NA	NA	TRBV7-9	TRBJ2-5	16	CASSLGLGGGQETQYF	TGTGCCAGCAGCTTAGGACTAGGGGGAGGGCAAGAGACCCAGTACTTC
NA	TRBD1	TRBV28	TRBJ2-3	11	CASIRGYTQYF	TGTGCCAGCATCAGGGGGTACACGCAGTATTTT
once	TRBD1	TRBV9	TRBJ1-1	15	CASSPTDRAHTEAFF	TGTGCCAGCAGCCCGACGGACAGGGCCCACACTGAAGCTTTCTTT
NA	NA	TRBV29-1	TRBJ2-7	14	CSVSGDGGPYEQYF	TGCAGCGTTTCGGGTGATGGGGGCCCCTACGAGCAGTACTTC
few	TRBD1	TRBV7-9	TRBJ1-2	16	CSSSLTVGTEIYGYTF	TGTTCCAGCAGCTTAACTGTTGGGACAGAGATATATGGCTACACCTTC
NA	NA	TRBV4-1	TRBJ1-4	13	CASSLILQEKLFF	TGCGCCAGCAGTCTCATCCTACAGGAAAAACTGTTTTTT
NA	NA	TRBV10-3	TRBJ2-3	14	CAIRGGPPKDTQYF	TGTGCCATCAGGGGGGGACCCCCGAAGGATACGCAGTATTTT
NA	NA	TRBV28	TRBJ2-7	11	CASRGSYEQYF	TGTGCCAGTAGGGGATCCTACGAGCAGTACTTC
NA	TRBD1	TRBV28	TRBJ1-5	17	CASSPRQGARAIQPQHF	TGTGCCAGCAGTCCGCGACAGGGGGCCCGGGCCATCCAGCCCCAGCATTTT
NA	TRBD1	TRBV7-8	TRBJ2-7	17	CASSLRGRAGGEYEQYF	TGTGCCAGCAGCTTAAGGGGTCGGGCAGGGGGCGAGTACGAGCAGTACTTC
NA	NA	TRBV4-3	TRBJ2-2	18	CASSQGVGGEGSTGELFF	TGCGCCAGCAGCCAAGGGGTTGGGGGCGAGGGGTCCACCGGGGAGCTGTTTTTT
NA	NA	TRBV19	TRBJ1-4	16	CASSIVGNGANEKLFF	TGTGCCAGTAGTATAGTAGGGAACGGGGCTAATGAAAAACTGTTTTTT
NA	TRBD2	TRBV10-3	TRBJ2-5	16	CAISDFGGGGTVAQYF	TGTGCCATCAGTGATTTCGGCGGGGGGGGTACGGTGGCCCAGTACTTC
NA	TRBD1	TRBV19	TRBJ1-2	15	CASSIQEGPGQGRSF	TGTGCCAGTAGTATTCAAGAGGGACCGGGACAGGGAAGGTCCTTC
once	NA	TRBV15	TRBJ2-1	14	CATSRGGSGIEQFF	TGTGCCACCAGCAGAGGCGGCTCCGGCATAGAGCAGTTCTTC
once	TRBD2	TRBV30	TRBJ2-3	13	CAWEPRGEDTQYF	TGTGCCTGGGAGCCGCGGGGGGAGGATACGCAGTATTTT
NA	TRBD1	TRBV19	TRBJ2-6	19	CASSLPGQGAFSGANVLTF	TGTGCCAGTAGTCTCCCCGGACAGGGGGCGTTTTCTGGGGCCAACGTCCTGACTTTC
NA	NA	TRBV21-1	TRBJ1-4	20	CASSKKTLGGGGLPRGKLFF	TGTGCCAGCAGCAAAAAAACCCTTGGTGGGGGGGGCCTTCCAAGGGGCAAACTGTTTTTT
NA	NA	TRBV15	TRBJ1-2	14	CATSKQGAGYGYTF	TGTGCCACCAGCAAGCAGGGTGCAGGCTATGGCTACACCTTC